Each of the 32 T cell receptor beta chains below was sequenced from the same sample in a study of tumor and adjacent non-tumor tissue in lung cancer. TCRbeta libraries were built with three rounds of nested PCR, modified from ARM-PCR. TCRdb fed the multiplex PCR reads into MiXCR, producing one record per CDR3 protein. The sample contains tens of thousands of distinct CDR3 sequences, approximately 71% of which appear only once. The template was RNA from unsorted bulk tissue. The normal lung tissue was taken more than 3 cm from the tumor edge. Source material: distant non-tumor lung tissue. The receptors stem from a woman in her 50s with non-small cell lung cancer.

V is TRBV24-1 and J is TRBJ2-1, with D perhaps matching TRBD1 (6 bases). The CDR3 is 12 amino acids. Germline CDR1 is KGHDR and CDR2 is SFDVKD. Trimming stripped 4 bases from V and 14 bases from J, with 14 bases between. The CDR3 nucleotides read TGTGCCACCAGTGACGAACAGGGATGGGAGTTCTTC. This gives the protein CATSDEQGWEFF.

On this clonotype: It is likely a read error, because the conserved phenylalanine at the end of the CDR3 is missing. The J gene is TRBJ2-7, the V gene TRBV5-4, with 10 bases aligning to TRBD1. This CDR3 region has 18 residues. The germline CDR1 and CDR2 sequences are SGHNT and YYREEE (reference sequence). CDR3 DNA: TGTCCCAGCAGCTCGAGTGATTGGGGATCGACAGGGGGCAACGAGCAGTACTCC. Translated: CPSSSSDWGSTGGNEQYS.

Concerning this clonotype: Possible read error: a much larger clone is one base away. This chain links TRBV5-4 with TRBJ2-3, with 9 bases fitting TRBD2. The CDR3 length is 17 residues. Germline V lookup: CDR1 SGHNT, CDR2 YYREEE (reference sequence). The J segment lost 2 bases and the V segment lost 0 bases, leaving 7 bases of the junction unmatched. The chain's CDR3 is CASSLGLAARDTDTQYF. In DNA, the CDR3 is TGTGCCAGCAGCTTGGGACTAGCGGCTAGAGACACAGATACGCAGTATTTT.

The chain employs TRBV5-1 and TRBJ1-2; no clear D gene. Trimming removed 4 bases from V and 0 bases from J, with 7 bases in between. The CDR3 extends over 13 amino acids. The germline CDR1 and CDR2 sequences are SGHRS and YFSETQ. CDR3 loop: CASSPGANYGYTF. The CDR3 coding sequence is TGCGCCAGCAGCCCGGGTGCTAACTATGGCTACACCTTC.

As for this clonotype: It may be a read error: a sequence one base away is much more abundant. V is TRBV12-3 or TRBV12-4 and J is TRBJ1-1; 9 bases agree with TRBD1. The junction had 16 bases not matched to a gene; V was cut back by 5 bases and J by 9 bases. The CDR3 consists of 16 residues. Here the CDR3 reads CASSLGQGRPWTKAFF. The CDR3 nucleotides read TGTGCCAGCAGTCTGGGACAGGGCAGACCATGGACTAAAGCTTTCTTT.

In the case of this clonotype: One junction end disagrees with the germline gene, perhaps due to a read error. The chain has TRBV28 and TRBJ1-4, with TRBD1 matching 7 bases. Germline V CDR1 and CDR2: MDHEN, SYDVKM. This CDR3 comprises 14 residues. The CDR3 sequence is CVSKRQGSNEKLFF. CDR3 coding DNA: TGTGTCAGCAAGCGACAGGGATCTAATGAAAAACTGTTTTTT.

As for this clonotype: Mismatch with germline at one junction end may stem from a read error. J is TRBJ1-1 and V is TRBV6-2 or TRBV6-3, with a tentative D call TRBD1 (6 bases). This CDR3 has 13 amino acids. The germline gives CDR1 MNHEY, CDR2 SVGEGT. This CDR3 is CACSYSRGTEASF. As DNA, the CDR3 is TGTGCCTGCAGTTACTCGAGGGGGACTGAAGCTTCCTTT.

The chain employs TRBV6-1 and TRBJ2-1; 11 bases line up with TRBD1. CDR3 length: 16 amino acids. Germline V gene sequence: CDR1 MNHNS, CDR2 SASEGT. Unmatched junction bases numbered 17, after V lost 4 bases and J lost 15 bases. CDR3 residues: CASSVSGTGGHNDLFF. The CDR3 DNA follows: TGTGCCAGCAGTGTATCCGGGACAGGGGGACACAATGATCTGTTCTTC.

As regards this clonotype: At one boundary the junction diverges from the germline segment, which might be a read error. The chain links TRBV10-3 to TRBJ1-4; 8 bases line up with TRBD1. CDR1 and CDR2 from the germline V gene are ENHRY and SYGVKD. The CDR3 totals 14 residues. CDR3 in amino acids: CAMSDRGAAEKLYF. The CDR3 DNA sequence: TGTGCCATGAGTGACAGGGGTGCTGCCGAAAAACTGTATTTT.

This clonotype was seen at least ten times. CDR3 protein: CSALNGALNEQFF. The CDR3 coding sequence is TGCAGTGCTCTAAACGGGGCCTTGAATGAGCAGTTCTTC. The genes are TRBV20-1 and TRBJ2-1; D possibly uses TRBD1 or TRBD2 (5 bases each). Per germline, CDR1 DFQATT and CDR2 SNEGSKA (reference sequence). CDR3 size: 13 residues. Deletions cut 5 bases from V and 7 bases from J, with 15 bases between.

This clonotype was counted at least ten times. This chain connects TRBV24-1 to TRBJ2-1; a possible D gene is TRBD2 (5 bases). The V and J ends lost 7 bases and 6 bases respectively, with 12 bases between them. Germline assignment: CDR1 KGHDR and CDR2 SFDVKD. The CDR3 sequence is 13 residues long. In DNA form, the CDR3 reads TGTGCCACCAGCTTCGACGGGGTCAATGAGCAGTTCTTC. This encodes CATSFDGVNEQFF.

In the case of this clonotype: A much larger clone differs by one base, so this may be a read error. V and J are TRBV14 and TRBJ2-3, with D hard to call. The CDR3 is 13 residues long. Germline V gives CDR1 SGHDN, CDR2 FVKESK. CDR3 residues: CASCQELGDTQYF. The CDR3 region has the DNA TGTGCCAGCTGCCAGGAACTGGGAGATACGCAGTATTTT.

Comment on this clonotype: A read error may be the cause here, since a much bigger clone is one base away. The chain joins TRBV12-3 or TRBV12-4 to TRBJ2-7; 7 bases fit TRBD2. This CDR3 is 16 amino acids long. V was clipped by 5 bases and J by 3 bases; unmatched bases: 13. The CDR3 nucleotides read TGTGCCAGCAGTACAACTCGGGCTAGCGGCGTCTACGAGCAGTACTTC. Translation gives CASSTTRASGVYEQYF.

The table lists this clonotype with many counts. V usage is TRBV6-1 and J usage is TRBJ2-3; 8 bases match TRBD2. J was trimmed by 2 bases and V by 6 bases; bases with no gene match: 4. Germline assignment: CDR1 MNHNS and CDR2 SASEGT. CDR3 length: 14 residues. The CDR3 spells CASRVAGPTDTQYF. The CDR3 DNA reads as TGTGCCAGCAGAGTAGCGGGGCCCACAGATACGCAGTATTTT.

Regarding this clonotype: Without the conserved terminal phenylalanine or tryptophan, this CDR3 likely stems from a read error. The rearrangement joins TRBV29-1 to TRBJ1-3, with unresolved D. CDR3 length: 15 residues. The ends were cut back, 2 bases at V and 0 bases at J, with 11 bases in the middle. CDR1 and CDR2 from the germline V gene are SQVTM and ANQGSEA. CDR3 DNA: TGCAGCGTTGAACGGCGAGCGTTCTCTGGAAACACCATATATTAT. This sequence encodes CSVERRAFSGNTIYY.

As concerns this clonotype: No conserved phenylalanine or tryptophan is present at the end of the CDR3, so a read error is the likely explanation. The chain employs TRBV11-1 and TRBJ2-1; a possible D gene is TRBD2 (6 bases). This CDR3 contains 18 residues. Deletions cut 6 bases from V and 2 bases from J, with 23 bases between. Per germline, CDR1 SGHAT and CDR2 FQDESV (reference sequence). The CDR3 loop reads CASSRPRGGGKTYNEQFI. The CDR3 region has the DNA TGTGCCAGCAGTCGGCCGCGTGGTGGCGGGAAGACCTACAATGAGCAGTTCATC.

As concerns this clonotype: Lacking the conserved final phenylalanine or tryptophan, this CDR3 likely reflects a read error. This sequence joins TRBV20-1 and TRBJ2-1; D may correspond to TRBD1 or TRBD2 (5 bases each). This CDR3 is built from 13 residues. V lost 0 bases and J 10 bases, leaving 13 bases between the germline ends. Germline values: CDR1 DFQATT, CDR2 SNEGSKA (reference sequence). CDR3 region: CSARDTGPNEQFI. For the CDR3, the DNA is TGCAGTGCTAGAGATACGGGGCCGAACGAGCAGTTCATC.

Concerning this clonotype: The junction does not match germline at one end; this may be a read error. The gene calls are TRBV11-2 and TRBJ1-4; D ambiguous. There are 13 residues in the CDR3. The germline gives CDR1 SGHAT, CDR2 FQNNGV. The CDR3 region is CVSSLDLRGSLVF. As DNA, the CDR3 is TGTGTCAGCAGCTTAGATCTACGGGGATCTCTGGTTTTT.

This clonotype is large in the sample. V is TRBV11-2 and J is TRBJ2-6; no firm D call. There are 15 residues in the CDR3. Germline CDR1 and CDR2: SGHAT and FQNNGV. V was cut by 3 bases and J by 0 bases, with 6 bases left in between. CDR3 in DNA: TGTGCCAGCAGCTTGTTAAGCTCTGGGGCCAACGTCCTGACTTTC. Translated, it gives CASSLLSSGANVLTF. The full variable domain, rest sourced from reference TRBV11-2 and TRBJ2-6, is EAGVAQSPRYKIIEKRQSVAFWCNPISGHATLYWYQQILGQGPKLLIQFQNNGVVDDSQLPKDRFSAERLKGVDSTLKIQPAKLEDSAVYLCASSLLSSGANVLTFGAGSRLTVL.

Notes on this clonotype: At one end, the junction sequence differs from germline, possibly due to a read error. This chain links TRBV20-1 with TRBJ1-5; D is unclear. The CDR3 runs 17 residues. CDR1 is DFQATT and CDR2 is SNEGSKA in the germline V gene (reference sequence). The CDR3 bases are TGCAGTGCTAGAGATCGGGCCCTTGGAGGACGCAATCAGTCCCAGCATTTT. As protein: CSARDRALGGRNQSQHF.

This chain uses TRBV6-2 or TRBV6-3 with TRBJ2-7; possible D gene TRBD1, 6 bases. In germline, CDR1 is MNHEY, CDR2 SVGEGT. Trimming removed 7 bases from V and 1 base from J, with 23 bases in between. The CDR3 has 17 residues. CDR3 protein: CASNPPSFGTRSYEQYF. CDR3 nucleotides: TGTGCCAGCAATCCGCCGAGTTTCGGGACAAGATCCTACGAGCAGTACTTC.

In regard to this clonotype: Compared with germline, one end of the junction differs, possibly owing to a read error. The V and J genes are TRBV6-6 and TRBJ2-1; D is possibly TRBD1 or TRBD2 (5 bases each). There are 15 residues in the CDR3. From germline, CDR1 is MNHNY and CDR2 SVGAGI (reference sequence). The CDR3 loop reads CASSYGTGRWDGQFF. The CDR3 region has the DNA TGCGCCAGCAGTTACGGGACGGGTCGGTGGGATGGGCAGTTCTTC.

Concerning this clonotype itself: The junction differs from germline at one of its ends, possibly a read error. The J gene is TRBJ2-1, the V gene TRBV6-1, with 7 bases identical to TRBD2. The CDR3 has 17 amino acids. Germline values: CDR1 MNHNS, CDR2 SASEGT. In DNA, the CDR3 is TGTGCCAGCAGACGGCGGGAGAGTTTAGGGTTTTCCCATGAGCACTTCTTC. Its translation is CASRRRESLGFSHEHFF.

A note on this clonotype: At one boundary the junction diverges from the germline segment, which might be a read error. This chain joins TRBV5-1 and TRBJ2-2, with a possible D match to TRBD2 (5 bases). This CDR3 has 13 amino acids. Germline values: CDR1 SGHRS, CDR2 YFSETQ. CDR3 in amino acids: CASRVLSTGELFF. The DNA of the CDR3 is TGCGCCAGCAGAGTGTTATCTACCGGGGAGCTATTTTTT.

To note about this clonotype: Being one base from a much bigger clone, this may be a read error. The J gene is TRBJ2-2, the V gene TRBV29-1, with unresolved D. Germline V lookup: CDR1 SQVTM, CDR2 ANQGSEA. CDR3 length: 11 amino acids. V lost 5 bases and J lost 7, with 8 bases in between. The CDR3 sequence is CSVLKGGELFF. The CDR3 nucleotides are TGCAGCGTTCTAAAGGGCGGGGAGCTGTTTTTT.

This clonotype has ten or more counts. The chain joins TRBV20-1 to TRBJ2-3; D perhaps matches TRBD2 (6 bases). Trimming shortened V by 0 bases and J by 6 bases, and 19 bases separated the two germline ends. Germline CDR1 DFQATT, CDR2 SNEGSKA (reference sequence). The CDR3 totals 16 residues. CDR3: CSARDERAGFGDTQYF. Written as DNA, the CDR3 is TGCAGTGCTAGAGATGAGCGGGCGGGGTTTGGTGATACGCAGTATTTT.

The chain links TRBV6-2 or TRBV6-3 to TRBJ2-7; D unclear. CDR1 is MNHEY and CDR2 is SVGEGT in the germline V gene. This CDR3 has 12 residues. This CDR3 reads CASWHQNYEQYF. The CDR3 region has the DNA TGTGCTAGCTGGCACCAGAACTACGAGCAGTACTTC.

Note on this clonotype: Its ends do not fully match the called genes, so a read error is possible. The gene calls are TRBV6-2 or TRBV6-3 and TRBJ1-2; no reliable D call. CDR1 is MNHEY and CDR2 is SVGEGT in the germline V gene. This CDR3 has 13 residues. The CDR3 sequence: CASSSQSMDGNTF. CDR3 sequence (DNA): TGTGCCAGCAGTTCCCAGAGTATGGATGGCAACACCTTC.

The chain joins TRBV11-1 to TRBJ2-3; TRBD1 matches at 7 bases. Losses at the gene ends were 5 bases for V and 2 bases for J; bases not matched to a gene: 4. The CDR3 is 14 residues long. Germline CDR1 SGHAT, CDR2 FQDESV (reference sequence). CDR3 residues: CASSRGTATDTQYF. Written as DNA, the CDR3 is TGTGCCAGCAGCAGAGGGACAGCCACAGATACGCAGTATTTT.

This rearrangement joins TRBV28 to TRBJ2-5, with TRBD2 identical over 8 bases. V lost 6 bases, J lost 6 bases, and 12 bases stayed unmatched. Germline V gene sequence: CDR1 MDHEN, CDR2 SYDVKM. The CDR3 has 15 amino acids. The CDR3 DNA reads TGTGCCAGCAGGAACGACCCGGGACTAGTAAAGACCCAGTACTTC. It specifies CASRNDPGLVKTQYF.

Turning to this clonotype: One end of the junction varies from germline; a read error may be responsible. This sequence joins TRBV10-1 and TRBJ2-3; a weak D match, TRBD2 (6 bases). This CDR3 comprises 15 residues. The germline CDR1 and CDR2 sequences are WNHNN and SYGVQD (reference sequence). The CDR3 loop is CASGEGDFSTNTQYF. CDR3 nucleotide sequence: TGCGCCAGCGGTGAAGGGGACTTCAGCACAAATACGCAGTATTTT.

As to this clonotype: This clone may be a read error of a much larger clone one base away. In DNA form, the CDR3 reads TGCAGTGCTAACCCCCCGAGACCCCGTCAAGAGACCCAGTACTTC. The encoded protein is CSANPPRPRQETQYF. The chain couples TRBV20-1 to TRBJ2-5; D unresolved. Trimming took off 4 bases at V and 2 bases at J, with 17 bases between the two ends. Germline loops: CDR1 DFQATT, CDR2 SNEGSKA (reference sequence). This CDR3 is 15 amino acids long.